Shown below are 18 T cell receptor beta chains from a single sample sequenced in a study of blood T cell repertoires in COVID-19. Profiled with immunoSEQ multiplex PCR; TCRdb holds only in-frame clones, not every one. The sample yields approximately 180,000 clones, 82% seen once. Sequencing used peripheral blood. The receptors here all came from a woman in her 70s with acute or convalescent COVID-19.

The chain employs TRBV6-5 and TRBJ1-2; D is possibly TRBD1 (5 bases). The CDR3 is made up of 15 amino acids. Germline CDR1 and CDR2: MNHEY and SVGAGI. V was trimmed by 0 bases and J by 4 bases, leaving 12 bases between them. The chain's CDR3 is CASSYSQGSSYGYTF. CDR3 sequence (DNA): TGTGCCAGCAGTTACTCTCAGGGCTCCTCCTATGGCTACACCTTC.

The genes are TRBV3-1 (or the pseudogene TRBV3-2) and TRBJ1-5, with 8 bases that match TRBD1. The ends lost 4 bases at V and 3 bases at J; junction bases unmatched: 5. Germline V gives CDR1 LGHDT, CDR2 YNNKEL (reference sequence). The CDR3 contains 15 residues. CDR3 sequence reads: CASSLQGANNQPQHF. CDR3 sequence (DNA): TGTGCCAGCAGCCTCCAGGGGGCGAACAATCAGCCCCAGCATTTT.

CDR3 sequence (DNA): TGTGCCAGCAGCTTGCCCGACAGGAGCTCCTACGAGCAGTACTTC. Translating it yields CASSLPDRSSYEQYF. This chain links TRBV5-4 with TRBJ2-7; a weak D match, TRBD1 (6 bases). V lost 1 base to trimming and J lost 0 bases, with 11 bases between them. This CDR3 region has 15 residues. Germline V lookup: CDR1 SGHNT, CDR2 YYREEE (reference sequence).

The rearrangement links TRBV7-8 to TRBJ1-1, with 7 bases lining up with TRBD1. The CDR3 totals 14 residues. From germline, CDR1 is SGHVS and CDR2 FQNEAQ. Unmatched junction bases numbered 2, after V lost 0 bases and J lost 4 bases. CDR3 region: CASSLATGSTEAFF. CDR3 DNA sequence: TGTGCCAGCAGCTTAGCGACAGGGAGCACTGAAGCTTTCTTT.

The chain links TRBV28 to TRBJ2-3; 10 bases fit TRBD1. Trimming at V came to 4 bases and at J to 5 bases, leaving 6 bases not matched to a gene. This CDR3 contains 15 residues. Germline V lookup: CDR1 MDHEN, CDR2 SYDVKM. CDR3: CASSSDRGQGDTQYF. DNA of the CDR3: TGTGCCAGCAGTTCCGACAGGGGGCAAGGAGATACGCAGTATTTT.

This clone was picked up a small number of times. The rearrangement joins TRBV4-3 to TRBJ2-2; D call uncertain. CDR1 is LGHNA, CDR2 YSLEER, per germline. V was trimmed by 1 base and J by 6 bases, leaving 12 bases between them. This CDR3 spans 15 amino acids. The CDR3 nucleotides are TGCGCCAGCAGCCAAGTCAGGCAATGGGCCGGGGAGCTGTTTTTT. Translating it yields CASSQVRQWAGELFF.

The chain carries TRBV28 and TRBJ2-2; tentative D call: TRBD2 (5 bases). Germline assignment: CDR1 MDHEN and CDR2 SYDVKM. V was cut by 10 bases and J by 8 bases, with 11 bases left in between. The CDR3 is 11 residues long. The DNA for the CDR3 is TGTGCCATTTCGGAGGAAGGGGAGCTGTTTTTT. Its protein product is CAISEEGELFF.

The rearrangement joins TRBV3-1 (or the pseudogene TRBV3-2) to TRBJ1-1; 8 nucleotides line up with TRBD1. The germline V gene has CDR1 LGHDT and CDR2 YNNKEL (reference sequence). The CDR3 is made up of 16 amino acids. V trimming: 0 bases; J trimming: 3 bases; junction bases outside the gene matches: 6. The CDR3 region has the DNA TGTGCCAGCAGCCAAGATCCATGGACAGGGCACACTGAAGCTTTCTTT. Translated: CASSQDPWTGHTEAFF.

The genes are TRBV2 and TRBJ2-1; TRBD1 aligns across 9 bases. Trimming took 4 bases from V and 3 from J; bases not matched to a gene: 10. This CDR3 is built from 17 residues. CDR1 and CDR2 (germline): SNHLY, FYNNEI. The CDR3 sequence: CASSGFLRGQGYNEQFF. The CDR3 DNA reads TGTGCCAGCAGTGGTTTTCTAAGGGGACAGGGCTACAATGAGCAGTTCTTC.

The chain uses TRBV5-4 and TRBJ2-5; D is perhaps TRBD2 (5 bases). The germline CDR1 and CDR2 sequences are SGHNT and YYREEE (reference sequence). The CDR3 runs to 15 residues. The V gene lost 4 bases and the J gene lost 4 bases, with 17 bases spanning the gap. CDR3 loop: CASSPQEGGSETQYF. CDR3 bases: TGTGCCAGCAGCCCGCAAGAGGGTGGGTCAGAGACCCAGTACTTC.

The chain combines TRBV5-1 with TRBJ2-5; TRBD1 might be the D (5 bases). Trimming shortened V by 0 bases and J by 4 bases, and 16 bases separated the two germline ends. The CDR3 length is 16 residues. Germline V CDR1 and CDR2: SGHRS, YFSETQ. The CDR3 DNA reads TGCGCCAGCAGCTTGGCCCCCCAGGGAAATACAGAGACCCAGTACTTC. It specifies CASSLAPQGNTETQYF. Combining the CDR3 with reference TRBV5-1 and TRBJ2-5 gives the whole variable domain KAGVTQTPRYLIKTRGQQVTLSCSPISGHRSVSWYQQTPGQGLQFLFEYFSETQRNKGNFPGRFSGRQFSNSRSEMNVSTLELGDSALYLCASSLAPQGNTETQYFGPGTRLLVL.

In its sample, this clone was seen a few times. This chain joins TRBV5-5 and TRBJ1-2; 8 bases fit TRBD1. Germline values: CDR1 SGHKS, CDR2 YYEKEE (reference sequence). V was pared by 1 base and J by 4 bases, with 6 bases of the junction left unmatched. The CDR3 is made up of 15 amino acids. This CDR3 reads CASSLYRQGTYGYTF. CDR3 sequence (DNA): TGTGCCAGCAGCTTGTATAGACAGGGGACCTATGGCTACACCTTC.

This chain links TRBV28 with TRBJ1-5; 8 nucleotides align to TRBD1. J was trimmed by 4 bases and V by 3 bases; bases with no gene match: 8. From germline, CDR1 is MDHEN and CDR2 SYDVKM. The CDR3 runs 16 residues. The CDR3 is CASSFRQGRGNQPQHF. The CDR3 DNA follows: TGTGCCAGCAGTTTCCGACAGGGGAGGGGGAATCAGCCCCAGCATTTT.

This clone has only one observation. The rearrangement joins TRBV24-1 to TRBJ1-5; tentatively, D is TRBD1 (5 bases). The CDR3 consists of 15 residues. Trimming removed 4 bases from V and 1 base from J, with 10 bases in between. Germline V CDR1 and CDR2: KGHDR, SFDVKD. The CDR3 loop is CATSDPTVSNQPQHF. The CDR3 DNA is TGTGCCACCAGTGACCCGACAGTAAGCAATCAGCCCCAGCATTTT.

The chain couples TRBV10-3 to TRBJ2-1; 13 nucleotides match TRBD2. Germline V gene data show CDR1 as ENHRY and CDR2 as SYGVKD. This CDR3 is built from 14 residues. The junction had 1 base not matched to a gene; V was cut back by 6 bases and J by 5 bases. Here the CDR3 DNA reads TGTGCCATCAGCGGGACTAGCGGGAACAATGAGCAGTTCTTC. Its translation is CAISGTSGNNEQFF.

The CDR3 spells CASSSFYTYEQYF. The CDR3 DNA follows: TGTGCCAGCAGCTCCTTTTACACCTACGAGCAGTACTTC. The chain has TRBV7-2 and TRBJ2-7; D gene uncertain. Deletions cut 4 bases from V and 2 bases from J, with 9 bases between. The CDR3 runs 13 residues. Germline lookup yields CDR1 SGHTA and CDR2 FQGNSA.

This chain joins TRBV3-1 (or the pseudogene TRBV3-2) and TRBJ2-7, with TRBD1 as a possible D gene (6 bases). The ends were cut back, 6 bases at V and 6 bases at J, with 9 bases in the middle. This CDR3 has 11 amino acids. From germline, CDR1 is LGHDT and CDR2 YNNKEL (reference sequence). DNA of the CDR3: TGTGCCAGCAGTACAGGGTTCGAGCAGTACTTC. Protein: CASSTGFEQYF.

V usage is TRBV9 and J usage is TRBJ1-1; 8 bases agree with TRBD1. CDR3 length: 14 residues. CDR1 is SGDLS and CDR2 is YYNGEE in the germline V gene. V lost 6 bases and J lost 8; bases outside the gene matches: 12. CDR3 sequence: CASTPDRALLEAFF. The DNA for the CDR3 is TGTGCCAGCACCCCGGACAGGGCCCTTCTCGAAGCTTTCTTT.